This T cell receptor (beta chain) is drawn from a study of shared clonotypes between healthy human individuals. On the study more broadly: Per donor, three plates held CD4 naive cells, three held CD4 memory, two held CD8 naive and one held CD8 memory.

Germline values: CDR1 SGDLS, CDR2 YYNGEE. The CDR3 has 20 amino acids. The V and J ends lost 0 bases and 2 bases, in that order; junction bases with no gene match: 16. Of note for this clone: As yet, its antigen is unknown.

The study's findings and limits: Limitation of the genetic and exposure-history diversity represented came from the few donors.

CD4+ cells were split into CD45RA+ naive and CD45RA-negative memory subsets. Roughly 200 ng DNA, approximately 31,000 T cell genomes, went into each sorted-subset replicate PCR. The table came from immunoSEQ multiplex PCR; TCRdb's copy has only in-frame clones and leaves some out. The table includes more than 1.2 million clones, 98% detected once. The genes are TRBV9 and TRBJ2-1, with 8 bases that match TRBD2. The sequencing input was naive CD4+ T cells sorted from blood. The sample's subset: CD45RA+ positively selected. The TCR originated in a man between 25 and 39 years old in good health. CDR3 in DNA: TGTGCCAGCAGCGTAGCCCCTAGTAAAGCAAGCGGGAGAACCTACAATGAGCAGTTCTTC. Translated: CASSVAPSKASGRTYNEQFF.